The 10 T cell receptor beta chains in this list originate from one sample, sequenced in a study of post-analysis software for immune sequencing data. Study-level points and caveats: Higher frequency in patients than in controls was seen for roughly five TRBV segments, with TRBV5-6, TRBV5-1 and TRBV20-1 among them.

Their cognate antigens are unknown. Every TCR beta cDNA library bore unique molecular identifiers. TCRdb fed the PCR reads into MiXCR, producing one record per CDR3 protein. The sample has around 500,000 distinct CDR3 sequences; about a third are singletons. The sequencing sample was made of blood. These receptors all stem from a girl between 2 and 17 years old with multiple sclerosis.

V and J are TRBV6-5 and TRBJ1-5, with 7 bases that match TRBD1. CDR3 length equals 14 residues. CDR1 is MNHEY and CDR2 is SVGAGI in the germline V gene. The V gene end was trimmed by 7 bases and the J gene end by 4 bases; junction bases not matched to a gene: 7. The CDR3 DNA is TGTGCCAGCAATCGGCAGGGGGAAAATCAGCCCCAGCATTTT. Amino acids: CASNRQGENQPQHF.

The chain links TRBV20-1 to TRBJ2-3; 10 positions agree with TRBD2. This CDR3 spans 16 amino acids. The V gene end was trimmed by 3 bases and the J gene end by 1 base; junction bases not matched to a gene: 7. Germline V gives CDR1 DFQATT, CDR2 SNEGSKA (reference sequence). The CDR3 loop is CSARTEGTSGTDTQYF. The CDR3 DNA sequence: TGCAGTGCTAGGACGGAAGGGACTAGCGGCACAGATACGCAGTATTTT.

The chain's CDR3 is CASSPNRGTEAFF. The CDR3 nucleotides are TGTGCCAGCTCACCAAACAGGGGTACTGAAGCTTTCTTT. The chain uses TRBV18 and TRBJ1-1, with TRBD1 matching over 7 bases. V shed 2 bases and J 5 bases; nucleotides not matched to a gene: 2. Germline CDR1 is KGHSH and CDR2 is LQKENI. The CDR3 totals 13 residues.

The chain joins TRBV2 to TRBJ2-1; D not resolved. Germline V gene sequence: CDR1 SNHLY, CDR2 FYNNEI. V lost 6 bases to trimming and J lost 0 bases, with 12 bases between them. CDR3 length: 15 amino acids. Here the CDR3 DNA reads TGTGCCAGCAGCGGAGACCGTGGCTCCTACAATGAGCAGTTCTTC. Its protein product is CASSGDRGSYNEQFF. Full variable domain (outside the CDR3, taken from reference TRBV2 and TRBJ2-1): EPEVTQTPSHQVTQMGQEVILRCVPISNHLYFYWYRQILGQKVEFLVSFYNNEISEKSEIFDDQFSVERPDGSNFTLKIRSTKLEDSAMYFCASSGDRGSYNEQFFGPGTRLTVL.

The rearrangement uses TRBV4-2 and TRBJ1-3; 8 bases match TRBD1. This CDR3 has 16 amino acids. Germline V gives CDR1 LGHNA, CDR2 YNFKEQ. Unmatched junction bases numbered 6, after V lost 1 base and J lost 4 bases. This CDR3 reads CASSQVDRGIGNTIYF. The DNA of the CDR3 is TGTGCCAGCAGCCAAGTCGACAGGGGTATCGGAAACACCATATATTTT.

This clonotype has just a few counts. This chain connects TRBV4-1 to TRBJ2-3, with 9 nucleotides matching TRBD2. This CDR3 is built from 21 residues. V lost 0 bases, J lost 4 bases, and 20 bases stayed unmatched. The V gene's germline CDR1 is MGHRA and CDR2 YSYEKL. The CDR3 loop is CASSQDHVAGAPARDPDTQYF. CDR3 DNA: TGCGCCAGCAGCCAAGATCACGTAGCGGGGGCCCCTGCGAGGGACCCAGATACGCAGTATTTT.

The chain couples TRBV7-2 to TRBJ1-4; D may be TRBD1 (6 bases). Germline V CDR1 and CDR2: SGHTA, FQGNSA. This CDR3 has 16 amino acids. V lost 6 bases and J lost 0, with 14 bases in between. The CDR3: CASRGGEGATNEKLFF. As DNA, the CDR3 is TGTGCCAGCAGAGGGGGGGAAGGGGCAACTAATGAAAAACTGTTTTTT.

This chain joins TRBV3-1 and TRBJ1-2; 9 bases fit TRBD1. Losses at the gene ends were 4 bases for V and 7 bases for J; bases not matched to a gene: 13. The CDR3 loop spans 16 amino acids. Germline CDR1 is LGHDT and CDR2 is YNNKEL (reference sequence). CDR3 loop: CASSLSGQGKKRGYTF. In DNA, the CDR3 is TGTGCCAGCAGCCTCTCCGGACAGGGGAAGAAGCGTGGCTACACCTTC.

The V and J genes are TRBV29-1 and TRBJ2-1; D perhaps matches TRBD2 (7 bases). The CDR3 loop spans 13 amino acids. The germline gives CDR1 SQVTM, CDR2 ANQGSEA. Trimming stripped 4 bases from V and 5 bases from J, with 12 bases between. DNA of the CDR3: TGCAGCGTTGTGCCGGGGGGCGACAATGAGCAGTTCTTC. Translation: CSVVPGGDNEQFF.

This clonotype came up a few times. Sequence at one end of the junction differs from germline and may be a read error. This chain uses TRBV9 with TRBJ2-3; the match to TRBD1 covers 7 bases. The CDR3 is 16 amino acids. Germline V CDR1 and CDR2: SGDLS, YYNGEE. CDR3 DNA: TGTGCCAGCAGCGTTACCAACAGGGGAAGCACGGATACGCAGTATTTT. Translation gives CASSVTNRGSTDTQYF.